What follows is one T cell receptor beta chain and its context. Germline V gene lookup returns CDR1 LNHDA and CDR2 SQIVND (reference sequence). The CDR3 loop spans 14 amino acids. V was pared by 5 bases and J by 0 bases, with 7 bases between. This entry is derived from a study of radiation and T cells in renal cell carcinoma. The data were produced by immunoSEQ multiplex PCR, yet TCRdb's version contains in-frame clones alone and is incomplete. Of approximately 150,000 clones in the sample, 65% to 90% were seen once. Documented time point: blood 4 weeks post-SBRT, at nephrectomy. The treatment was: 15 Gy SBRT to primary tumor, nephrectomy 4 weeks later. Blood was sampled at baseline, 2 weeks and 4 weeks after SBRT.

Sample: blood, taken from a patient whose treatment included radiotherapy and nephrectomy. This sequence joins TRBV19 and TRBJ2-2, with D possibly TRBD2 on 6 matching bases. This TCR came from a woman aged 45 to 65 with renal cell carcinoma. The CDR3 coding sequence is TGTGCCAGTAGTTCGGGAGCGAACACCGGGGAGCTGTTTTTT. Translation gives CASSSGANTGELFF.